These 9 T cell receptor beta chains originate from one sample sequenced in a study of cytomegalovirus exposure and HLA in healthy donors (TCRdb year 2017). Library method: the immunoSEQ multiplex PCR assay. The multiplex PCR relied on a mix of 60 forward primers for TCR Vbeta segments and 13 reverse primers for TCR Jbeta segments. TCRdb carries this immuneACCESS record with in-frame sequences only. Its versions omit some clonotypes, under half of them owing to an unresolved V gene in the studies checked, with the rest unexplained. Counted in this sample were 90,000 to 110,000 clones; 73% of them appeared once. The ten largest clones take up approximately 8% of the sample. Sequencing was performed on PBMCs. Source of these receptors: a middle-aged man in good health and CMV-seronegative.

This clone was recorded a few times. The chain has TRBV29-1 and TRBJ2-7, with 10 bases fitting TRBD1. The CDR3 has 15 residues. The junction had 7 bases not matched to a gene; V was cut back by 0 bases and J by 5 bases. The germline V gene encodes CDR1 SQVTM and CDR2 ANQGSEA. The CDR3 region has the DNA TGCAGCGTTGAAGAGGGCCGGGACAGGGGAGACGAGCAGTACTTC. Translated: CSVEEGRDRGDEQYF.

The chain joins TRBV4-1 to TRBJ2-3; D is perhaps TRBD2 (6 bases). The CDR3 length is 16 residues. The V gene's germline CDR1 is MGHRA and CDR2 YSYEKL. Trimming cost V 3 bases and J 0 bases, with 13 bases left between them. In nucleotides, the CDR3 is TGCGCCAGCAGCCACATAGCGGAAACTAGCACAGATACGCAGTATTTT. Translating it yields CASSHIAETSTDTQYF.

The table lists this clone with a few counts. The chain carries TRBV7-3 and TRBJ1-5; TRBD1 is a possible D gene (6 bases). The CDR3 contains 16 residues. Germline-derived CDR1 and CDR2 are SGHTA and FQGTGA. V lost 2 bases, J lost 0 bases, and 11 bases lay in between. DNA for the CDR3: TGTGCCAGCAGCTTACAGGGGACCTATAGCAATCAGCCCCAGCATTTT. It encodes CASSLQGTYSNQPQHF.

The sample holds many counts of this clone. The chain has TRBV9 and TRBJ2-1; D perhaps matches TRBD2 (6 bases). This CDR3 contains 15 residues. Trimming removed 0 bases at V and 8 bases at J, with 15 bases between. The V gene's germline CDR1 is SGDLS and CDR2 YYNGEE. The CDR3 DNA is TGTGCCAGCAGCGTAGAACTAGCCTCCAGTCATGAGCAGTTCTTC. It yields the protein CASSVELASSHEQFF. Full variable domain (missing parts from reference TRBV9 and TRBJ2-1): DSGVTQTPKHLITATGQRVTLRCSPRSGDLSVYWYQQSLDQGLQFLIQYYNGEERAKGNILERFSAQQFPDLHSELNLSSLELGDSALYFCASSVELASSHEQFFGPGTRLTVL.

The J gene is TRBJ1-5, the V gene TRBV19; D not certain. The CDR3 contains 12 residues. Germline CDR1 is LNHDA and CDR2 is SQIVND (reference sequence). The V and J ends lost 2 bases and 5 bases respectively, with 4 bases between them. In nucleotides, the CDR3 is TGTGCCAGTAGTATACGTTATCAGCCCCAGCATTTT. Protein product: CASSIRYQPQHF.

This clone was found a few times. The chain combines TRBV7-9 with TRBJ2-2, with 7 bases identical to TRBD2. CDR3 length equals 17 residues. Trimming cost V 7 bases and J 4 bases; bases outside gene matches: 15. In germline, CDR1 is SEHNR, CDR2 FQNEAQ (reference sequence). Written as DNA, the CDR3 is TGTGCCAGCATCCCCTTAACGGGGGGTGGGGGCACCGGGGAGCTGTTTTTT. This translates into CASIPLTGGGGTGELFF.

This chain uses TRBV5-5 with TRBJ1-2, with a possible D match to TRBD1 (5 bases). Trimming took 3 bases from V and 4 from J, leaving 10 bases between them. Germline-derived CDR1 and CDR2 are SGHKS and YYEKEE (reference sequence). The CDR3 is 13 residues long. The CDR3, as DNA: TGTGCCAGCAGCTCGGGGGGTTCCTATGGCTACACCTTC. Protein: CASSSGGSYGYTF.

In this sample, this clone turned up once. This sequence joins TRBV5-1 and TRBJ1-6, with TRBD1 matching over 7 bases. Germline V gene sequence: CDR1 SGHRS, CDR2 YFSETQ. CDR3 length: 15 residues. After removal of 4 bases from V and 10 bases from J, the junction contained 11 bases not matched to a gene. Written as DNA, the CDR3 is TGCGCCAGCAGCCACGACAGGGAGAAAGGATCACCCCTCCACTTT. Translating it yields CASSHDREKGSPLHF.

The rearrangement uses TRBV9 and TRBJ2-2; D is unresolved. Germline V gene lookup returns CDR1 SGDLS and CDR2 YYNGEE. V was clipped by 4 bases and J by 4 bases, with 14 bases between them. The CDR3 totals 15 residues. CDR3 amino acids: CASSPRHQFTGELFF. CDR3 DNA sequence: TGTGCCAGCAGCCCAAGACATCAATTCACCGGGGAGCTGTTTTTT.